This T cell receptor (beta chain) was recovered during a study of T-cell memory formation after mild COVID-19. This clonotype was recorded a few times. Germline V gene data show CDR1 as SGHRS and CDR2 as YFSETQ. This CDR3 has 15 residues. Deletions cut 0 bases from V and 0 bases from J, with 9 bases between. TCRdb processed the 5' RACE reads anew with MiXCR; each CDR3 protein has one entry. Of around 320,000 distinct CDR3 sequences listed, around 15% are singletons. This sequence joins TRBV5-1 and TRBJ1-2, with a tentative D call TRBD1 (5 bases). Source material: PBMCs or a T cell subset sorted from them (not recorded which). The origin of this receptor is a man aged 18 to 29 who had mild COVID-19 (a few samples of this study predate the infection). Cell type and time point are not known. CDR3 region: CASSLGQPTNYGYTF. DNA of the CDR3: TGCGCCAGCAGCTTGGGACAGCCCACTAACTATGGCTACACCTTC.